The 17 T cell receptor beta chains reported below all come from one sample, sequenced in a study of T cell responses to AZD1222 COVID-19 vaccine. Repertoires were generated with immunoSEQ multiplex PCR, while TCRdb's copy carries only in-frame clones and drops some. In the table there are tens of thousands of clones, roughly 87% of which are singletons. This specimen consisted of peripheral blood, obtained 28 days after the second AZD1222 dose. The receptor source for this set is an adult who received the AZD1222 COVID-19 vaccine.

The chain carries TRBV10-1 and TRBJ2-7; weak D call: TRBD2 (6 bases). CDR1 WNHNN and CDR2 SYGVQD come from the germline V gene (reference sequence). V dropped 2 bases and J dropped 6 bases, with 26 bases sitting between them. The CDR3 covers 18 residues. The CDR3 sequence is CASSEPVAPVTSSLEQYV. The CDR3 DNA is TGCGCCAGCAGTGAGCCAGTCGCCCCGGTTACTAGCTCTCTCGAGCAGTACGTC.

The V gene is TRBV4-3, the J gene TRBJ2-2, with a tentative D call TRBD1 (6 bases). V lost 0 bases to trimming and J lost 5 bases, with 13 bases between them. Per germline, CDR1 LGHNA and CDR2 YSLEER. The CDR3 has 16 amino acids. CDR3 region: CASSQDLAGVTGELFF. CDR3 sequence (DNA): TGCGCCAGCAGCCAAGATCTGGCAGGGGTGACCGGGGAGCTGTTTTTT.

The V and J genes are TRBV13 and TRBJ2-7; TRBD1 is a possible D gene (6 bases). CDR3 length: 16 amino acids. Trimming stripped 3 bases from V and 0 bases from J, with 15 bases between. Germline CDR1 is PRHDT and CDR2 is FYEKMQ (reference sequence). DNA of the CDR3: TGTGCCAGCAGCTTGGGGGCCCAGGATAGCTCCTACGAGCAGTACTTC. Its translation is CASSLGAQDSSYEQYF.

This clone was seen only a few times. The chain has TRBV7-3 and TRBJ2-7; D unresolved. There are 14 residues in the CDR3. Trimming shortened V by 5 bases and J by 5 bases, and 16 bases separated the two germline ends. The germline gives CDR1 SGHTA, CDR2 FQGTGA. CDR3 region: CASSPSRATNEQYF. CDR3 nucleotide sequence: TGTGCCAGCAGCCCCAGCCGGGCGACCAACGAGCAGTACTTC.

V is TRBV28 and J is TRBJ1-1, with unresolved D. The CDR3 covers 15 residues. Trimming took off 5 bases at V and 1 base at J, with 14 bases between the two ends. The germline gives CDR1 MDHEN, CDR2 SYDVKM. CDR3 sequence: CASSRGSLANTEAFF. As DNA, the CDR3 is TGTGCCAGCAGTCGCGGGAGCCTGGCGAACACTGAAGCTTTCTTT.

This sequence joins TRBV29-1 and TRBJ1-2, with unresolved D. This CDR3 region has 12 residues. With 5 bases removed from V and 6 bases from J, the gap between germline ends came to 13 bases. The germline V gene encodes CDR1 SQVTM and CDR2 ANQGSEA. For the CDR3, the DNA is TGCAGCGTTCTCATGGCACGGAATGGCTACACCTTC. Encoded protein: CSVLMARNGYTF.

The chain has TRBV10-2 and TRBJ2-1, with 10 bases identical to TRBD2. V lost 8 bases to trimming and J lost 2 bases; unmatched junction nucleotides: 3. Germline lookup yields CDR1 WSHSY and CDR2 SAAADI. CDR3 length: 14 amino acids. CDR3 coding DNA: TGCGCCAGCCAGACTAGCGGGCCCTACAATGAGCAGTTCTTC. Protein: CASQTSGPYNEQFF.

V is TRBV10-3 and J is TRBJ1-1; 8 bases line up with TRBD1. Germline V lookup: CDR1 ENHRY, CDR2 SYGVKD. Germline trimming cut 5 bases from V and 3 bases from J; bases unmatched to any gene: 2. This CDR3 spans 13 amino acids. The CDR3 DNA is TGTGCCATCAGTCGGGACAGGCACACTGAAGCTTTCTTT. Amino acids: CAISRDRHTEAFF.

This chain joins TRBV15 and TRBJ1-4; D gene unclear. This CDR3 contains 14 residues. V lost 3 bases, J lost 3 bases, and 8 bases lay in between. CDR1 and CDR2 (germline): LNHNV, YYDKDF (reference sequence). The CDR3 sequence: CATSSRLPNEKLFF. The CDR3 DNA reads TGTGCCACCAGCAGTCGGTTGCCTAATGAAAAACTGTTTTTT.

The chain is built from TRBV6-5 and TRBJ2-3; tentative D call: TRBD1 (5 bases). Germline CDR1 is MNHEY and CDR2 is SVGAGI. Trimming took 5 bases from V and 3 from J, leaving 12 bases between them. The CDR3 has 14 amino acids. CDR3 sequence (DNA): TGTGCCAGCAGTCAGGGTTTTTCAACAGATACGCAGTATTTT. It is translated as CASSQGFSTDTQYF.

The CDR3 bases are TGTGCCAGCAGCCAAAGGCAGGGGTGGTCGGATGAGCAGTACTTC. Its protein product is CASSQRQGWSDEQYF. The V and J genes are TRBV14 and TRBJ2-7; TRBD1 is a possible D gene (6 bases). This CDR3 has 15 residues. The V gene's germline CDR1 is SGHDN and CDR2 FVKESK. V was trimmed by 2 bases and J by 7 bases, leaving 18 bases between them.

CDR3 bases: TGTGCCAGCAGCGCCCTCTTTGACAGGGAAGCTTTCTTT. This translates into CASSALFDREAFF. V gene TRBV11-3 combines with J gene TRBJ1-1, with D perhaps TRBD1 (6 bases). The CDR3 is 13 residues long. Between the trimmed V and J ends, which lost 5 bases and 8 bases, there was a span of 15 bases. Germline assignment: CDR1 SGHNT and CDR2 YENEEA.

This chain joins TRBV12-3 or TRBV12-4 and TRBJ1-5; 10 positions agree with TRBD1. V dropped 10 bases and J dropped 6; count of bases not matched to a gene: 3. This CDR3 contains 12 residues. The CDR3 reads CAIGTGVQPQHF. In DNA form, the CDR3 reads TGTGCCATCGGGACAGGGGTTCAGCCCCAGCATTTT.

This chain uses TRBV11-3 with TRBJ2-7; D not resolved. This CDR3 is built from 11 residues. The germline V and J ends were trimmed by 3 bases and 2 bases, with 2 bases remaining between them. CDR1 is SGHNT, CDR2 YENEEA, per germline. The CDR3 sequence is CASSFTYEQYV. The CDR3 bases are TGTGCCAGCAGCTTCACCTACGAGCAGTACGTC.

The V call is TRBV19, the J call TRBJ2-2, with D possibly TRBD1 on 6 matching bases. There are 13 residues in the CDR3. Trimming shortened V by 5 bases and J by 5 bases, and 9 bases separated the two germline ends. Germline V gene lookup returns CDR1 LNHDA and CDR2 SQIVND (reference sequence). CDR3 bases: TGTGCCAGTAGTTCAGACAGGACCGGGGAGCTGTTTTTT. Amino acid sequence: CASSSDRTGELFF.

V gene TRBV5-1 combines with J gene TRBJ1-1; a possible D gene is TRBD1 (6 bases). Between the trimmed V and J ends, which lost 2 bases and 5 bases, there was a span of 13 bases. CDR3 size: 14 residues. From germline, CDR1 is SGHRS and CDR2 YFSETQ. CDR3: CASSFLGGKTEAFF. CDR3 sequence (DNA): TGCGCCAGCAGCTTTTTGGGGGGCAAGACTGAAGCTTTCTTT.

This clone has more than one count but fewer than ten. The chain recombines TRBV5-4 with TRBJ1-2, with D perhaps TRBD1 (5 bases). This CDR3 comprises 13 residues. Trimming stripped 4 bases from V and 5 bases from J, with 12 bases between. CDR1 and CDR2 from the germline V gene are SGHNT and YYREEE (reference sequence). CDR3 protein: CASSQPGGYGYTF. CDR3 coding DNA: TGTGCCAGCAGCCAGCCCGGGGGTTATGGCTACACCTTC. Full variable domain (remainder filled in from reference TRBV5-4 and TRBJ1-2): ETGVTQSPTHLIKTRGQQVTLRCSSQSGHNTVSWYQQALGQGPQFIFQYYREEENGRGNFPPRFSGLQFPNYSSELNVNALELDDSALYLCASSQPGGYGYTFGSGTRLTVV.